This passage covers 11 T cell receptor beta chains from one sample sequenced in a study of T cells in narcolepsy. Measured with immunoSEQ multiplex PCR; TCRdb has only the in-frame clones, and not every one. This table holds around 18,000 clones, 85% to 90% found once. Sequencing was done on a sample of memory (CD45RA-) CD4+ T cells from blood. The receptors were sampled from a human donor in good health.

In its sample, this clone was seen once. V and J are TRBV27 and TRBJ1-2; 8 bases are a match to TRBD1. Germline V gene lookup returns CDR1 MNHEY and CDR2 SMNVEV (reference sequence). The V segment lost 5 bases and the J segment 7 bases; nucleotides outside the gene matches: 6. This CDR3 region has 13 residues. CDR3 sequence: CASSPGQGGGYTF. Written as DNA, the CDR3 is TGTGCCAGCAGTCCCGGACAGGGAGGTGGCTACACCTTC.

This clone was observed a few times. This rearrangement joins TRBV19 to TRBJ1-1, with D tentatively TRBD1 (6 bases). The germline CDR1 and CDR2 sequences are LNHDA and SQIVND (reference sequence). This CDR3 has 14 residues. Trimming removed 5 bases from V and 1 base from J, with 11 bases in between. CDR3 amino acids: CASSLKGQNTEAFF. The DNA for the CDR3 is TGTGCCAGTAGTTTGAAGGGACAGAACACTGAAGCTTTCTTT.

The V gene is TRBV6-1, the J gene TRBJ1-5; D remains unclear. V was shortened by 3 bases and J by 3 bases, with 6 bases between the two germline ends. In germline, CDR1 is MNHNS, CDR2 SASEGT. The CDR3 is 13 amino acids. CDR3 amino acids: CASSDSVNQPQHF. The CDR3 DNA is TGTGCCAGCAGTGACAGCGTCAATCAGCCCCAGCATTTT.

This clone showed up just once. The V and J genes are TRBV5-1 and TRBJ1-2; no definite D call. The CDR3 length is 14 residues. V lost 0 bases to trimming and J lost 3 bases, with 9 bases between them. Germline-derived CDR1 and CDR2 are SGHRS and YFSETQ. DNA for the CDR3: TGCGCCAGCAGCTTGGAGGGTAGAGACTATGGCTACACCTTC. Translation gives CASSLEGRDYGYTF.

The chain is built from TRBV2 and TRBJ1-6, with 8 positions matching TRBD1. Germline V gene sequence: CDR1 SNHLY, CDR2 FYNNEI. The V segment lost 7 bases and the J segment 6 bases; nucleotides outside the gene matches: 2. This CDR3 spans 13 amino acids. CDR3 sequence: CASIGQGNSPLHF. The DNA for the CDR3 is TGTGCCAGCATAGGACAGGGTAATTCACCCCTCCACTTT.

This clone has more than one count but fewer than ten. The chain employs TRBV2 and TRBJ2-7; D may be TRBD1 (7 bases). V gave up 6 bases and J gave up 6 bases, with 15 bases separating them. Looked up from germline, CDR1 is SNHLY and CDR2 is FYNNEI. The CDR3 totals 13 residues. CDR3 region: CASRRDSQGEQYF. The CDR3 DNA follows: TGTGCCAGCAGGCGGGACAGTCAGGGCGAGCAGTACTTC.

The chain has TRBV7-2 and TRBJ2-1, with TRBD2 as a possible D gene (6 bases). Germline CDR1 SGHTA, CDR2 FQGNSA. This CDR3 has 15 residues. Trimming removed 5 bases from V and 7 bases from J, with 18 bases in between. The CDR3 DNA is TGTGCCAGCAGCGGGGCGGGACTCAGCAATAATGAGCAGTTCTTC. This gives the protein CASSGAGLSNNEQFF. The full variable domain, rest sourced from reference TRBV7-2 and TRBJ2-1, is GAGVSQSPSNKVTEKGKDVELRCDPISGHTALYWYRQSLGQGLEFLIYFQGNSAPDKSGLPSDRFSAERTGGSVSTLTIQRTQQEDSAVYLCASSGAGLSNNEQFFGPGTRLTVL.

J is TRBJ1-1 and V is TRBV7-9, with a tentative D call TRBD1 (5 bases). This CDR3 has 14 residues. V lost 4 bases, J lost 1 base, and 10 bases lay in between. Germline V lookup: CDR1 SEHNR, CDR2 FQNEAQ (reference sequence). The CDR3 sequence is CASSSGHGNTEAFF. The CDR3 nucleotides are TGTGCCAGCAGCTCCGGACATGGGAACACTGAAGCTTTCTTT.

Turning to this clone: The same CDR3 can be traced to other DNA sequences in this sample. The CDR3 DNA is TGCAGCGGCCGAGCGGGGGGGCCGGGGGAGACCCAGTACTTC. Translation: CSGRAGGPGETQYF. The rearrangement joins TRBV29-1 to TRBJ2-5, with TRBD2 identical over 10 bases. J lost 5 bases, V lost 7 bases, and 10 bases had no gene match. Germline values: CDR1 SQVTM, CDR2 ANQGSEA. The CDR3 is 14 amino acids.

J is TRBJ2-7 and V is TRBV10-1; possibly TRBD2 for D (6 bases). The CDR3 totals 17 residues. The V gene's germline CDR1 is WNHNN and CDR2 SYGVQD (reference sequence). Trimming cost V 6 bases and J 5 bases, with 26 bases left between them. The CDR3 region is CASSANPEAGRINEQYF. The DNA of the CDR3 is TGCGCCAGCAGCGCCAACCCAGAAGCGGGCCGTATTAACGAGCAGTACTTC.

This CDR3 is CASSPQLAGGHGELFF. For the CDR3, the DNA is TGTGCCAGCAGTCCACAACTAGCGGGAGGGCACGGGGAGCTGTTTTTT. The V call is TRBV27, the J call TRBJ2-2, with 13 bases fitting TRBD2. The germline CDR1 and CDR2 sequences are MNHEY and SMNVEV (reference sequence). CDR3 length: 16 residues. The V segment lost 5 bases and the J segment 7 bases; nucleotides outside the gene matches: 7.